Listed here is a single T cell receptor beta chain. The data derive from a study of blood T cell repertoires in COVID-19. Looking at the study overall: In each case, the material was cDNA or gDNA derived from T cells, B-cell-depleted T cells, or PBMCs.

V trimming: 4 bases; J trimming: 6 bases; junction bases outside the gene matches: 9. From germline, CDR1 is SGDLS and CDR2 YYNGEE. The CDR3 spans 16 residues. Produced via immunoSEQ multiplex PCR; TCRdb's table is partial and in-frame only. The sample comprises over 250,000 clones, around 87% of which are singletons, and under 2.5% rests with the top ten. The TCR originated in a woman aged 45-65 years with acute or convalescent COVID-19. The chain has TRBV9 and TRBJ2-3, with 12 nucleotides matching TRBD2. Sequenced sample: peripheral blood. The CDR3 DNA sequence: TGTGCCAGCAGCCCTTGGGGGACTAGCGGGTCTGATACGCAGTATTTT. Protein: CASSPWGTSGSDTQYF.